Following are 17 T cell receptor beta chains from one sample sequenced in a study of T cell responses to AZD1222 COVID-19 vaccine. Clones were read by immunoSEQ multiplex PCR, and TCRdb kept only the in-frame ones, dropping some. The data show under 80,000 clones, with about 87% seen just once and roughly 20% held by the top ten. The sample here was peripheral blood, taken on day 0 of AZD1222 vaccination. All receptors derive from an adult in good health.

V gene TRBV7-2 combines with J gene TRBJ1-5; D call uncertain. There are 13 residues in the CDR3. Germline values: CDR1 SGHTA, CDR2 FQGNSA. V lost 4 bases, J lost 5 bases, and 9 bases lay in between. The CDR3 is CASSYGAHQPQHF. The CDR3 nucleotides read TGTGCCAGCAGCTACGGAGCCCATCAGCCCCAGCATTTT.

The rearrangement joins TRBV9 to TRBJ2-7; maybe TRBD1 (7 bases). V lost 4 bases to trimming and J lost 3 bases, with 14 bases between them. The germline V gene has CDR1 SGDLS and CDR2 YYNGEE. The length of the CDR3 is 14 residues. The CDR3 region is CASSPRGTDYEQYF. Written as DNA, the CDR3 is TGTGCCAGCAGCCCCCGGGGGACAGACTACGAGCAGTACTTC.

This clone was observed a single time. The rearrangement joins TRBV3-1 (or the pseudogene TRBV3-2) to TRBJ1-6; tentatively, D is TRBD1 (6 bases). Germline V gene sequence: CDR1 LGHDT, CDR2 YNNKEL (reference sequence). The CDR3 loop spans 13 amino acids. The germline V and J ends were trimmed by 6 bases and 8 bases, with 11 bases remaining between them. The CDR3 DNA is TGTGCCAGCAGGGGGGCCGGATATTCACCCCTCCACTTT. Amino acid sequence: CASRGAGYSPLHF.

DNA for the CDR3: TGTGCCATCAGTGCCGGACAGCAAGAGACCCAGTACTTC. This codes for CAISAGQQETQYF. This chain links TRBV10-3 with TRBJ2-5, with D maybe TRBD1 (6 bases). The CDR3 spans 13 residues. The germline CDR1 and CDR2 sequences are ENHRY and SYGVKD. Between the trimmed V and J ends, which lost 4 bases and 2 bases, there was a span of 8 bases.

CDR3 DNA sequence: TGTGCCAGCGGGTACAAGGGGTACACTGAAGCTTTCTTT. This sequence encodes CASGYKGYTEAFF. The chain recombines TRBV12-3 or TRBV12-4 with TRBJ1-1; D is perhaps TRBD1 (5 bases). V was trimmed by 8 bases and J by 3 bases, leaving 13 bases between them. CDR3 length: 13 residues.

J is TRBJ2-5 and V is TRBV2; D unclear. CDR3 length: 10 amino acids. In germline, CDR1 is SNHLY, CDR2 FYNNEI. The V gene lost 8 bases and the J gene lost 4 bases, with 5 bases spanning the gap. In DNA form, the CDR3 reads TGTGCCAGCGGTGTAGAGACCCAGTACTTC. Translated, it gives CASGVETQYF.

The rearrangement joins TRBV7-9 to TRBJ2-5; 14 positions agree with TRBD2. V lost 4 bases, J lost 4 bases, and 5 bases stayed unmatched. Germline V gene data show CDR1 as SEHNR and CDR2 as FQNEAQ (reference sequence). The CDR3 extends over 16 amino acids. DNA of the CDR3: TGTGCCAGCAGCTCTCCCGGACTAGCGGGAGGAGAGACCCAGTACTTC. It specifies CASSSPGLAGGETQYF.

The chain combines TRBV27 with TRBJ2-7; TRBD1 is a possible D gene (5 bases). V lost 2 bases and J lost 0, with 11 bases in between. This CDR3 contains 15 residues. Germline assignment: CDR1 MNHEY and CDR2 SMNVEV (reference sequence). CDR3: CASSLQGPSSYEQYF. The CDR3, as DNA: TGTGCCAGCAGTTTACAGGGCCCGAGCTCCTACGAGCAGTACTTC.

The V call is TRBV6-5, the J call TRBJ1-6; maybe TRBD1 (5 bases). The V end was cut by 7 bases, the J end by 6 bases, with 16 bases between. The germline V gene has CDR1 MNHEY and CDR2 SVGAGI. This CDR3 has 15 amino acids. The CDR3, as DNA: TGTGCCAGCATCGAGGGAGGGGATGGTAATTCACCCCTCCACTTT. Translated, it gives CASIEGGDGNSPLHF.

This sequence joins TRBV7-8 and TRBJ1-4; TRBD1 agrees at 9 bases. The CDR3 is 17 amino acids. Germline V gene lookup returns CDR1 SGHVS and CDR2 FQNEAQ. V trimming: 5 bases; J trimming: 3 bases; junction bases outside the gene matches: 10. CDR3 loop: CASSRGDRAFANEKLFF. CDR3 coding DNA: TGTGCCAGCAGCCGAGGGGACAGGGCGTTTGCTAATGAAAAACTGTTTTTT.

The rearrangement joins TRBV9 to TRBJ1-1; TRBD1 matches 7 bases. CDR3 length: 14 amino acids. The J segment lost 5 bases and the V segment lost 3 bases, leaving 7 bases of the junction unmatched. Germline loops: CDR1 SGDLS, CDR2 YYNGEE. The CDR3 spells CASSGGQVVTEAFF. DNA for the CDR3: TGTGCCAGCAGCGGCGGACAGGTCGTGACTGAAGCTTTCTTT.

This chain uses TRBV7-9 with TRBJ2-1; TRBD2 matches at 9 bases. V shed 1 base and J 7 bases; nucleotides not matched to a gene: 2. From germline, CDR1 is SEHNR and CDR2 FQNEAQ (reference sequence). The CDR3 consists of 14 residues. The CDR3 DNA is TGTGCCAGCAGCTTAGATGGACTAGCGAATGAGCAGTTCTTC. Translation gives CASSLDGLANEQFF.

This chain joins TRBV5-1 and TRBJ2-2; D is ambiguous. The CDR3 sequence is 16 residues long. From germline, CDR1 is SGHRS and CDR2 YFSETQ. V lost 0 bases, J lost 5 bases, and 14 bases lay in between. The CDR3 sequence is CASSLEGSARTGELFF. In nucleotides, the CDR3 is TGCGCCAGCAGCTTGGAAGGGTCGGCGCGTACCGGGGAGCTGTTTTTT.

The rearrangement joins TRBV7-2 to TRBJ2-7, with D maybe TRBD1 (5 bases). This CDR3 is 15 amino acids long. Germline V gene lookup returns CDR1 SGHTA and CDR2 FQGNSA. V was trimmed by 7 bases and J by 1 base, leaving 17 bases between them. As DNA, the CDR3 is TGTGCCAGCATCGGCCCTGGGGCCCAGTCCTACGAGCAGTACTTC. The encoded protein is CASIGPGAQSYEQYF.

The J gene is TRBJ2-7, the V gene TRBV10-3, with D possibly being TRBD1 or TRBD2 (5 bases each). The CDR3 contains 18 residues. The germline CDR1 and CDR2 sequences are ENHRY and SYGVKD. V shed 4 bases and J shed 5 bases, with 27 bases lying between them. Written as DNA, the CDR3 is TGTGCCATCAGTGTGAGTCTAGGAACAGGCCGGGGCCTCGACGAGCAGTACTTC. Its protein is CAISVSLGTGRGLDEQYF.

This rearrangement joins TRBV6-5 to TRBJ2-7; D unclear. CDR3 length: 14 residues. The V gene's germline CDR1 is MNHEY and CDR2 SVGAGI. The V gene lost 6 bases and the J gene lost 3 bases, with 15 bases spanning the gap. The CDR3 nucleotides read TGTGCCAGCAGCGCCCGGGCAGTCCTCTACGAGCAGTACTTC. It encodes CASSARAVLYEQYF.

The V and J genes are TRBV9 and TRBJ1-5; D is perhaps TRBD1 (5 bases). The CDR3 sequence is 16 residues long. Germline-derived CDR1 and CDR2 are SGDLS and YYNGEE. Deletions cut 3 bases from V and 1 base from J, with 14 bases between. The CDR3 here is CASSAGRGGSNQPQHF. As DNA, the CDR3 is TGTGCCAGCAGCGCAGGGAGGGGAGGGAGCAATCAGCCCCAGCATTTT.